Sequencing of this T cell receptor (beta chain) was carried out in a study of OX40 agonist ivuxolimab in advanced cancers. Background on the study: Allowance was made for prior anti-PD-1, anti-PD-L1 or anti-CTLA-4 therapy, and about 40% had some. Study results and limitations: The specificity for antigen of the expanded peripheral T cells was not determined.

Here immunoSEQ multiplex PCR was the method, and the copy in TCRdb shows in-frame clones only, minus some. Of about 77,000 clones listed, 85% to 90% are singletons. With respect to this clone: Antigen: not known. At one boundary the junction diverges from the germline segment, which might be a read error.

Sample: CD4+ or CD8+ T cells sorted from blood, taken in a trial of the OX40 agonist ivuxolimab. This TCR was sampled from an adult with an advanced solid tumor such as melanoma, head and neck, liver or kidney cancer.

The CDR3 DNA reads as TGCTCGGCCGCCCTCTCCTACGAGCAGTACTTC. This sequence encodes CSAALSYEQYF. This chain joins TRBV30 and TRBJ2-7; no reliable D call. Germline V gives CDR1 GTSNPN, CDR2 SVGIG (reference sequence). The CDR3 covers 11 residues.